This is a list of T cell receptor beta chains from one sample in a study of regulatory dendritic cells for organ transplantation. Antigen specificity for these receptors is unknown. The method was immunoSEQ multiplex PCR; TCRdb's version includes in-frame clones alone and lacks a portion of them. The data hold about 20,000 clones, with over 75% observed a single time. Sample: naive CD4+ T cells from blood cultured with regulatory dendritic cells. The source of these receptors is a human donor in good health. CDR3s include the opening cysteine and the closing phenylalanine or tryptophan. Fields, in order: J gene, D gene, V gene, clone size, CDR3 protein, CDR3 DNA. A D gene is named only where the DNA matches it firmly. Part of the rows lack a size; the others show once, few, many or a class for expanded clones.

TRBJ1-2 | TRBD1 | TRBV28 | once | CASRGPGQGALNYGYTF | TGTGCCAGCAGGGGTCCGGGACAGGGGGCCCTCAACTATGGCTACACCTTC
TRBJ1-1 | TRBD1 | TRBV5-4 | . | CASSYPGTGAMNTEAFF | TGTGCCAGCAGCTACCCCGGGACAGGGGCAATGAACACTGAAGCTTTCTTT
TRBJ2-3 | TRBD1 | TRBV6-6 | . | CASSYSGDRADTQYF | TGTGCCAGCAGTTACTCAGGGGACAGGGCAGATACGCAGTATTTT
TRBJ1-4 | . | TRBV29-1 | . | CSVEGIRGEKLFF | TGCAGCGTTGAAGGGATTCGGGGTGAAAAACTGTTTTTT
TRBJ2-1 | TRBD2 | TRBV7-2 | . | CASSLVGLAGEQFF | TGTGCCAGCAGCTTAGTGGGACTAGCAGGTGAGCAGTTCTTC
TRBJ2-5 | TRBD2 | TRBV6-4 | . | CASQDGWASGRRTQYF | TGTGCCAGCCAAGACGGATGGGCTAGCGGGAGGAGGACCCAGTACTTC
TRBJ2-6 | . | TRBV18 | . | CASSPLASGANVLTF | TGTGCCAGCTCACCTCTCGCCTCTGGGGCCAACGTCCTGACTTTC
TRBJ2-7 | TRBD1 | TRBV6-5 | . | CASKKGQGAYEQYF | TGTGCCAGCAAAAAAGGACAGGGGGCCTACGAGCAGTACTTC
TRBJ1-5 | . | TRBV4-3 | . | CASSRDGYSNQPQHF | TGCGCCAGCAGCCGGGACGGATATAGCAATCAGCCCCAGCATTTT
TRBJ1-2 | . | TRBV29-1 | . | CSVLRGNYGYTF | TGCAGCGTTCTTCGTGGGAACTATGGCTACACCTTC
TRBJ1-4 | . | TRBV6-5 | . | CASRASRVGEKLFF | TGTGCCAGCAGAGCCAGCAGGGTAGGGGAAAAACTGTTTTTT
TRBJ2-3 | TRBD2 | TRBV5-1 | . | CATRGTSGSTDTQYF | TGCGCCACCCGCGGGACTAGCGGCAGCACAGATACGCAGTATTTT
TRBJ1-2 | . | TRBV4-2 | . | CASSQSLGGADGYTF | TGTGCCAGCAGCCAATCCCTCGGGGGAGCGGATGGCTACACCTTC
TRBJ2-1 | . | TRBV11-1 | . | CASSFPRGTYNEQFF | TGTGCCAGCAGCTTCCCAAGGGGAACCTACAATGAGCAGTTCTTC
TRBJ2-3 | . | TRBV2 | . | CASNRQVTDTQYF | TGTGCCAGCAACAGGCAGGTAACAGATACGCAGTATTTT
TRBJ2-2 | . | TRBV28 | . | CATNSLTGELFF | TGTGCCACCAATTCGTTGACTGGGGAGCTGTTTTTT